This T cell receptor (beta chain) was found in a study of T cell responses to AZD1222 COVID-19 vaccine. Trimming took 3 bases from V and 7 from J, leaving 10 bases between them. Germline values: CDR1 KGHSY, CDR2 FQNENV. The CDR3 runs 14 residues. Study-wide results and caveats: Females made up more of the donors, who were largely white British, and clonal diversity may have come out too low. The study reported that nearly half of spike-specific TCRs target unmutated variant regions.

Worth noting for this clone: Its matching antigen is unknown.

Method: immunoSEQ multiplex PCR; TCRdb's copy keeps in-frame clones and lacks some. The sample records more than 150,000 clones, approximately 91% being singletons. This material consisted of peripheral blood, taken after recovery from COVID-19. The chain employs TRBV16 and TRBJ1-6; a weak D match, TRBD1 (6 bases). The TCR was taken from an adult who had recovered from COVID-19. DNA for the CDR3: TGTGCCAGCAGCCAGAGGACAGCCAATTCACCCCTCCACTTT. It is translated as CASSQRTANSPLHF.